This T cell receptor (beta chain) was observed in a study of shared clonotypes between healthy human individuals. The V end was cut by 3 bases, the J end by 7 bases, with 15 bases between. Germline CDR1 is SGHTA and CDR2 is FQGNSA. The CDR3 totals 14 residues. The data were produced by immunoSEQ multiplex PCR, yet TCRdb's version contains in-frame clones alone and is incomplete. The table has roughly 2.4 million clones, 90% to 96% seen once. The sequencing input was naive CD4+ T cells sorted from blood. The subset denotes: CD45RA+ positively selected. This sequence originates from a man younger than 35 in good health. J is TRBJ1-1 and V is TRBV7-2, with D possibly TRBD1 on 6 matching bases. The DNA for the CDR3 is TGTGCCAGCAGCTTCGGACGGGGACAAGGTGAAGCTTTCTTT. This encodes CASSFGRGQGEAFF.